Listed below are T cell receptor beta chains from one sample, sequenced in a study of CD8 T cells in ankylosing spondylitis. TCRdb reanalysed the 5' RACE reads using MiXCR and keeps one entry per CDR3 protein. The data contain about 220,000 distinct CDR3 sequences, 10% of them singletons. The sample comprised blood, either unsorted or a sorted T cell fraction (not recorded which). These receptors all come from a male donor with ankylosing spondylitis or in good health (not recorded which). The CDR3 runs from the conserved cysteine through the conserved F or W. D genes are given only for firm matches.

D	V	J	CDR3
TRBD1	TRBV24-1	TRBJ2-3	CATSQGDRGPDTQYF
-	TRBV3-1	TRBJ2-2	CASSPNPSGELFF
TRBD2	TRBV3-1	TRBJ2-2	CASSGLAGGPGGELFF
-	TRBV7-2	TRBJ2-1	CASSTGWASYNEQFF
TRBD1	TRBV10-3	TRBJ2-1	CAISESRDREQFF
TRBD2	TRBV20-1	TRBJ2-3	CSAGRTSGGTDTQYF
TRBD1	TRBV5-1	TRBJ1-4	CASSPTPQGGDGEKLFF
TRBD1	TRBV5-1	TRBJ2-5	CASSYGWTGNQETQYF
TRBD1	TRBV18	TRBJ2-7	CASSPGQGEQYF
-	TRBV5-6	TRBJ2-1	CASSSISGSSYNEQFF
TRBD2	TRBV20-1	TRBJ2-3	CSAGFPGLGTDTQYF
TRBD2	TRBV2	TRBJ2-5	CASSTDSGGQETQYF
-	TRBV18	TRBJ2-5	CASSPGLGQETQYF
-	TRBV6-1	TRBJ2-6	CASRTDISGANVLTF
TRBD1	TRBV3-1	TRBJ1-1	CASSRQGNTEAFF
-	TRBV7-9	TRBJ1-1	CASSRTFQLTEAFF
TRBD2	TRBV6-1	TRBJ2-5	CASTQRGQETQYF
-	TRBV7-2	TRBJ2-1	CASRDPGVSSYNEQFF
TRBD1	TRBV9	TRBJ2-1	CASSVRTGKNEQFF
-	TRBV28	TRBJ2-4	CASSRGYQKNIQYF
-	TRBV6-1	TRBJ2-2	CASSVQTGKANTGELFF
TRBD1	TRBV7-2	TRBJ2-3	CASSPDREDTQYF
-	TRBV20-1	TRBJ2-1	CSASPGGAWDEQFF
TRBD2	TRBV7-2	TRBJ2-3	CASSLAVLAGTDTQYF
-	TRBV15	TRBJ2-7	CATSTSGTRISYEQYF